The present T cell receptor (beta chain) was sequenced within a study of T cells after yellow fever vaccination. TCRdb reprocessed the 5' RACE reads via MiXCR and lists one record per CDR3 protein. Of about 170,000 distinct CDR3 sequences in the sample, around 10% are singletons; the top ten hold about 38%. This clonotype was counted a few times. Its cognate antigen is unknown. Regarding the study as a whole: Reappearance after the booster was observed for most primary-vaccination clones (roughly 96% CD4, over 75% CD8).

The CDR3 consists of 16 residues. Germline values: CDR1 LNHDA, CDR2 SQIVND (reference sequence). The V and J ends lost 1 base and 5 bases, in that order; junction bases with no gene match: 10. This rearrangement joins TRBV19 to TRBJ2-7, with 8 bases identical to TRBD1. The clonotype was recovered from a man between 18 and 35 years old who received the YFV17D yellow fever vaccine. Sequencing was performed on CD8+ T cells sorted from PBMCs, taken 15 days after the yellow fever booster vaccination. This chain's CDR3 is CASSIVGWGQANEQYF. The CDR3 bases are TGTGCCAGTAGTATAGTCGGATGGGGACAGGCCAACGAGCAGTACTTC.